These T cell receptor beta chains were read from a single sample in a study of spatial heterogeneity in lung cancer. TCRdb reprocessed the 5' RACE reads with MiXCR, giving one entry per CDR3 protein. Found here are about 7,500 distinct CDR3 sequences, about 19% of them singletons; the top ten hold less than 20%. The starting material was PBMCs, obtained at surgery. The receptors come from a female donor with early-stage non-small cell lung cancer. Both conserved end residues are part of each CDR3. D genes are given only for firm matches. A row's size may be missing; if present it is once, few, many or a size class.

CDR3 length: 13; V gene: TRBV10-2; J gene: TRBJ1-5; clone size: many; D gene: -; CDR3 DNA: TGCGCCACTACCACAGGGACCAATCAGCCCCAGCATTTT; CDR3 protein: CATTTGTNQPQHF
CDR3 length: 15; V gene: TRBV5-1; J gene: TRBJ2-7; clone size: few; D gene: -; CDR3 DNA: TGCGCCAGCAGCCCGGGGGGCGGGTCGAACTACGAGCAGTACTTC; CDR3 protein: CASSPGGGSNYEQYF
CDR3 length: 12; V gene: TRBV29-1; J gene: TRBJ2-5; clone size: -; D gene: -; CDR3 DNA: TGCAGCGGGAACAGCGGTCCCTCGACCCAGTACTTC; CDR3 protein: CSGNSGPSTQYF
CDR3 length: 15; V gene: TRBV7-2; J gene: TRBJ2-5; clone size: few; D gene: TRBD2; CDR3 DNA: TGTGCCAGCAGCTTAGGTCCAGGGAGGGAAGAGACCCAGTACTTC; CDR3 protein: CASSLGPGREETQYF
CDR3 length: 14; V gene: TRBV12-3/TRBV12-4; J gene: TRBJ1-1; clone size: medium-sized; D gene: -; CDR3 DNA: TGTGCCAGCAGTTTGGTACAGGTCTCCACTGAAGCTTTCTTT; CDR3 protein: CASSLVQVSTEAFF
CDR3 length: 13; V gene: TRBV12-3/TRBV12-4; J gene: TRBJ1-2; clone size: medium-sized; D gene: -; CDR3 DNA: TGTGCCAGCAGTTTCCGGGCTCCCTATGGCTACACCTTC; CDR3 protein: CASSFRAPYGYTF
CDR3 length: 16; V gene: TRBV12-3/TRBV12-4; J gene: TRBJ1-2; clone size: -; D gene: -; CDR3 DNA: TGTGCCAGCAGTTTAGCGGTAGACATTATGGGCTATGGCTACACCTTC; CDR3 protein: CASSLAVDIMGYGYTF
CDR3 length: 15; V gene: TRBV29-1; J gene: TRBJ2-2; clone size: few; D gene: -; CDR3 DNA: TGCAGCGTTGAAAGGTCCGCCGCGAACACCGGGGAGCTGTTTTTT; CDR3 protein: CSVERSAANTGELFF
CDR3 length: 18; V gene: TRBV10-2; J gene: TRBJ2-2; clone size: few; D gene: -; CDR3 DNA: TGCGCCAGCAGTGAGACGGGGAGGGGGAGACTAGCAACCGGGGAGCTGTTTTTT; CDR3 protein: CASSETGRGRLATGELFF
CDR3 length: 13; V gene: TRBV30; J gene: TRBJ1-1; clone size: -; D gene: -; CDR3 DNA: TGTGCCTGGAAGCTCGGGGAAAACACTGAAGCTTTCTTT; CDR3 protein: CAWKLGENTEAFF
CDR3 length: 13; V gene: TRBV5-4; J gene: TRBJ2-3; clone size: medium-sized; D gene: -; CDR3 DNA: TGTGCCAGCAGCTCACAGGGAATAGATACGCAGTATTTT; CDR3 protein: CASSSQGIDTQYF
CDR3 length: 12; V gene: TRBV10-3; J gene: TRBJ2-7; clone size: -; D gene: -; CDR3 DNA: TGTGCCATCAGTGAGGGGAGCTACGAGCAGTACTTC; CDR3 protein: CAISEGSYEQYF
CDR3 length: 14; V gene: TRBV24-1; J gene: TRBJ2-1; clone size: -; D gene: TRBD1; CDR3 DNA: TGTGCCACCAGTGATTCGCCCCCCGGGACAGCGGTGTTCTTC; CDR3 protein: CATSDSPPGTAVFF
CDR3 length: 16; V gene: TRBV15; J gene: TRBJ2-2; clone size: -; D gene: -; CDR3 DNA: TGTGCCACCAGCAGAGATTTGAGCCCCAGCACCGGGGAGCTGTTTTTT; CDR3 protein: CATSRDLSPSTGELFF
CDR3 length: 16; V gene: TRBV11-2; J gene: TRBJ2-7; clone size: medium-sized; D gene: TRBD1; CDR3 DNA: TGTGCCAGCAGCTCCGGATTTCGGACAGGGGCCTACGAGCAGTACTTC; CDR3 protein: CASSSGFRTGAYEQYF
CDR3 length: 13; V gene: TRBV28; J gene: TRBJ1-1; clone size: -; D gene: -; CDR3 DNA: TGTGCCAGCGAAATCACCGGTAGGACTGAAGCTTTCTTT; CDR3 protein: CASEITGRTEAFF
CDR3 length: 13; V gene: TRBV2; J gene: TRBJ2-7; clone size: medium-sized; D gene: TRBD1; CDR3 DNA: TGTGCCAGCAAGGGGACAGGATCCTACGAGCAGTACTTC; CDR3 protein: CASKGTGSYEQYF
CDR3 length: 16; V gene: TRBV5-1; J gene: TRBJ1-2; clone size: medium-sized; D gene: TRBD1; CDR3 DNA: TGCGCCAGCAGTCGTGGCATGGGAACGGACAGGGTTGGCTACACCTTC; CDR3 protein: CASSRGMGTDRVGYTF
CDR3 length: 16; V gene: TRBV5-1; J gene: TRBJ2-7; clone size: -; D gene: -; CDR3 DNA: TGCGCCAGCAGCTTCTTGGGCCCCGAGAGGGGCTACGAGCAGTACTTC; CDR3 protein: CASSFLGPERGYEQYF
CDR3 length: 13; V gene: TRBV29-1; J gene: TRBJ1-2; clone size: -; D gene: TRBD1; CDR3 DNA: TGCAGCGTTGGACAGGGGGATAACTATGGCTACACCTTC; CDR3 protein: CSVGQGDNYGYTF
CDR3 length: 14; V gene: TRBV7-9; J gene: TRBJ1-5; clone size: few; D gene: -; CDR3 DNA: TGTGCCAGCAGCTTAGGCGTCTGGGGTCAGCCCCAGCATTTT; CDR3 protein: CASSLGVWGQPQHF
CDR3 length: 16; V gene: TRBV3-1; J gene: TRBJ1-3; clone size: many; D gene: -; CDR3 DNA: TGTGCCAGCAGCCAAGTTACGGGCTTCTCTGGAAACACCATATATTTT; CDR3 protein: CASSQVTGFSGNTIYF
CDR3 length: 14; V gene: TRBV29-1; J gene: TRBJ2-3; clone size: medium-sized; D gene: TRBD1; CDR3 DNA: TGCAGCGCAACAGGGGGCAGAGAAGGAGATACGCAGTATTTT; CDR3 protein: CSATGGREGDTQYF
CDR3 length: 14; V gene: TRBV29-1; J gene: TRBJ2-3; clone size: medium-sized; D gene: TRBD2; CDR3 DNA: TGCAGCGTTGAGGGCGGGAGGGCCGTAGATACGCAGTATTTT; CDR3 protein: CSVEGGRAVDTQYF
CDR3 length: 17; V gene: TRBV6-1; J gene: TRBJ2-7; clone size: -; D gene: TRBD1; CDR3 DNA: TGTGCCAGCAGTGATCTCGGGACAGGGAGCGTCTCCTACGAGCAGTACTTC; CDR3 protein: CASSDLGTGSVSYEQYF
CDR3 length: 16; V gene: TRBV2; J gene: TRBJ2-3; clone size: many; D gene: -; CDR3 DNA: TGTGCCAGCACCGGAGGAGGCGGGACTAGCACAGATACGCAGTATTTT; CDR3 protein: CASTGGGGTSTDTQYF
CDR3 length: 15; V gene: TRBV3-1; J gene: TRBJ1-2; clone size: few; D gene: -; CDR3 DNA: TGTGCCAGCAGCCGGGGACAAGAAGGATACTATGGCTACACCTTC; CDR3 protein: CASSRGQEGYYGYTF
CDR3 length: 14; V gene: TRBV28; J gene: TRBJ2-3; clone size: -; D gene: -; CDR3 DNA: TGTGCCAGCAGTTTTGTGGCGGGGACAGATACGCAGTATTTT; CDR3 protein: CASSFVAGTDTQYF
CDR3 length: 16; V gene: TRBV3-1; J gene: TRBJ2-7; clone size: medium-sized; D gene: -; CDR3 DNA: TGTGCCAGCAGCCAAGAACGGGGGAGCGTCACCTACGAGCAGTACTTC; CDR3 protein: CASSQERGSVTYEQYF
CDR3 length: 11; V gene: TRBV6-6; J gene: TRBJ2-5; clone size: medium-sized; D gene: -; CDR3 DNA: TGTGCCAGCAAGATCGAGTCGGGCCAGTACTTC; CDR3 protein: CASKIESGQYF
CDR3 length: 13; V gene: TRBV20-1; J gene: TRBJ1-5; clone size: medium-sized; D gene: -; CDR3 DNA: TGCAGTGCTTACCCGCTTGAGGGTCAGCCCCAGCATTTT; CDR3 protein: CSAYPLEGQPQHF
CDR3 length: 15; V gene: TRBV11-2; J gene: TRBJ2-3; clone size: many; D gene: TRBD2; CDR3 DNA: TGTGCCAGCCAATTAGCGGGAGAATTCACAGATACGCAGTATTTT; CDR3 protein: CASQLAGEFTDTQYF
CDR3 length: 13; V gene: TRBV11-2; J gene: TRBJ2-1; clone size: many; D gene: -; CDR3 DNA: TGTGCCAGCATAGCGACCTCCTACAATGAGCAGTTCTTC; CDR3 protein: CASIATSYNEQFF
CDR3 length: 14; V gene: TRBV6-5; J gene: TRBJ2-3; clone size: -; D gene: TRBD2; CDR3 DNA: TGTGCCAGCAGACCGGGACTAGGCCCAAATACGCAGTATTTT; CDR3 protein: CASRPGLGPNTQYF
CDR3 length: 14; V gene: TRBV27; J gene: TRBJ2-4; clone size: many; D gene: -; CDR3 DNA: TGTGCCAGCAGTCCCGGGGGAGCCAAAAACATTCAGTACTTC; CDR3 protein: CASSPGGAKNIQYF
CDR3 length: 15; V gene: TRBV10-3; J gene: TRBJ2-1; clone size: medium-sized; D gene: -; CDR3 DNA: TGTGCCTCGACCCCCTCAGTAGTAAGCGGGCATGAGCAGTTCTTC; CDR3 protein: CASTPSVVSGHEQFF
CDR3 length: 13; V gene: TRBV12-3/TRBV12-4; J gene: TRBJ2-3; clone size: -; D gene: -; CDR3 DNA: TGTGCCAGCAGTTTTCTGGGCACAGATACGCAGTATTTT; CDR3 protein: CASSFLGTDTQYF
CDR3 length: 15; V gene: TRBV20-1; J gene: TRBJ1-4; clone size: -; D gene: TRBD1; CDR3 DNA: TGCAGTGCTAGGCCCGGGGACAGGGGGTGGGAAAAACTGTTTTTT; CDR3 protein: CSARPGDRGWEKLFF
CDR3 length: 12; V gene: TRBV11-3; J gene: TRBJ2-1; clone size: medium-sized; D gene: -; CDR3 DNA: TGTGCCAGCAGCTTAAACTCCGGGGAGCAGTTCTTC; CDR3 protein: CASSLNSGEQFF
CDR3 length: 15; V gene: TRBV7-6; J gene: TRBJ2-7; clone size: many; D gene: -; CDR3 DNA: TGTGCCAGCAGTCTCCGGGTGGGGAATTCCTACGAGCAGTACTTC; CDR3 protein: CASSLRVGNSYEQYF
CDR3 length: 14; V gene: TRBV18; J gene: TRBJ1-4; clone size: -; D gene: TRBD1; CDR3 DNA: TGTGCCAGCTCACCAGGACAGGGGATAGAAAAACTGTTTTTT; CDR3 protein: CASSPGQGIEKLFF
CDR3 length: 15; V gene: TRBV20-1; J gene: TRBJ2-3; clone size: medium-sized; D gene: TRBD2; CDR3 DNA: TGCAGTGCTAGAGATAGCACGGGGGGAGGAGATACGCAGTATTTT; CDR3 protein: CSARDSTGGGDTQYF
CDR3 length: 12; V gene: TRBV21-1; J gene: TRBJ2-7; clone size: -; D gene: -; CDR3 DNA: TGTGCCAGAACCGGTCCCCACTACGAGCAGTACTTC; CDR3 protein: CARTGPHYEQYF
CDR3 length: 13; V gene: TRBV3-1; J gene: TRBJ2-7; clone size: -; D gene: -; CDR3 DNA: TGTGCCAGCAGCCAACGGTACTCCTACGAGCAGTACTTC; CDR3 protein: CASSQRYSYEQYF
CDR3 length: 15; V gene: TRBV3-1; J gene: TRBJ2-2; clone size: -; D gene: -; CDR3 DNA: TGTGCCAGCAGCCAGCGGGAAACTAGGTCCGGGGAGCTGTTTTTT; CDR3 protein: CASSQRETRSGELFF
CDR3 length: 13; V gene: TRBV3-1; J gene: TRBJ1-1; clone size: many; D gene: -; CDR3 DNA: TGTGCCAGCAGCCAGAACGTAGGCGACCAAGCTTTCTTT; CDR3 protein: CASSQNVGDQAFF
CDR3 length: 12; V gene: TRBV20-1; J gene: TRBJ1-5; clone size: few; D gene: -; CDR3 DNA: TGCAGTGCAAAACGGCCCCAGCAGCCCCAGCATTTT; CDR3 protein: CSAKRPQQPQHF
CDR3 length: 12; V gene: TRBV20-1; J gene: TRBJ2-5; clone size: medium-sized; D gene: -; CDR3 DNA: TGCAGTGCTTCCCTGGATCAAGAGACCCAGTACTTC; CDR3 protein: CSASLDQETQYF
CDR3 length: 14; V gene: TRBV7-9; J gene: TRBJ1-6; clone size: medium-sized; D gene: -; CDR3 DNA: TGTGCCAGCAGCTCATGGGGGCGGAATTCACCCCTCCACTTT; CDR3 protein: CASSSWGRNSPLHF
CDR3 length: 15; V gene: TRBV20-1; J gene: TRBJ1-2; clone size: many; D gene: -; CDR3 DNA: TGCAGTGCTAGAGACGCCTCAGCGGTAAACTATGGCTACACCTTC; CDR3 protein: CSARDASAVNYGYTF
CDR3 length: 13; V gene: TRBV29-1; J gene: TRBJ1-2; clone size: medium-sized; D gene: -; CDR3 DNA: TGCAGCGTTGCGGATACCCAGTACTATGGCTACACCTTC; CDR3 protein: CSVADTQYYGYTF
CDR3 length: 12; V gene: TRBV5-6; J gene: TRBJ2-3; clone size: -; D gene: -; CDR3 DNA: TGTGCCAGCAGCTTCTGGGTGGATACGCAGTATTTT; CDR3 protein: CASSFWVDTQYF
CDR3 length: 12; V gene: TRBV29-1; J gene: TRBJ1-1; clone size: -; D gene: -; CDR3 DNA: TGCAGCGTTGAATTTGGGGGTACTGAAGCTTTCTTT; CDR3 protein: CSVEFGGTEAFF
CDR3 length: 15; V gene: TRBV24-1; J gene: TRBJ2-5; clone size: few; D gene: -; CDR3 DNA: TGTGCCACCAGTGACCCCACAGGACCAGGAGAGACCCAGTACTTC; CDR3 protein: CATSDPTGPGETQYF
CDR3 length: 12; V gene: TRBV20-1; J gene: TRBJ1-2; clone size: -; D gene: -; CDR3 DNA: TGCAGTGCTAGAGACACCAACTATGGCTACACCTTC; CDR3 protein: CSARDTNYGYTF